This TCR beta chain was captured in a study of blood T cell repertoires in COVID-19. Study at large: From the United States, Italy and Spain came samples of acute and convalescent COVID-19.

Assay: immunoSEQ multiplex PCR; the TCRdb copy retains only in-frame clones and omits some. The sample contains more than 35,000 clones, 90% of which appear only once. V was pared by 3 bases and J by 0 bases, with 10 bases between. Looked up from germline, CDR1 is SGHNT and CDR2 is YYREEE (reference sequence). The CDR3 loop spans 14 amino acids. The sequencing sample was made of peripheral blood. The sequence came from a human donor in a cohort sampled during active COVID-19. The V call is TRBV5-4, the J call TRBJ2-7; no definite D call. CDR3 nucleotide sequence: TGTGCCAGCAGCTCGGTAGATCTCTCCTACGAGCAGTACTTC. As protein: CASSSVDLSYEQYF.